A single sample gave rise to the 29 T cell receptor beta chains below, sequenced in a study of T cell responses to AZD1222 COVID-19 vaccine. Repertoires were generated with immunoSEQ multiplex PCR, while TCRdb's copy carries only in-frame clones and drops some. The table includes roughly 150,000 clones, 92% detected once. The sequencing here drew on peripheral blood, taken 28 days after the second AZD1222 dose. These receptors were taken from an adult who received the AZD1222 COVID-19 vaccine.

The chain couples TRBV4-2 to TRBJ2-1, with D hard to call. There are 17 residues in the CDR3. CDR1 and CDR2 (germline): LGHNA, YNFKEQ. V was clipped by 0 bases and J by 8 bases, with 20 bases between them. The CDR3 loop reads CASSQDFPPLVKHEQFF. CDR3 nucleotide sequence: TGTGCCAGCAGCCAAGATTTTCCCCCCTTAGTAAAGCATGAGCAGTTCTTC.

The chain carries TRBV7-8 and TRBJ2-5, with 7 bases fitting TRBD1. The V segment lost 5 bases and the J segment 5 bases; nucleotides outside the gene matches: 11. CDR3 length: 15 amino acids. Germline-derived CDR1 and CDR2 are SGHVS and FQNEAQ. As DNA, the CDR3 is TGTGCCAGCAGCACGAGACAGGGCCCTTCCGAGACCCAGTACTTC. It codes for CASSTRQGPSETQYF.

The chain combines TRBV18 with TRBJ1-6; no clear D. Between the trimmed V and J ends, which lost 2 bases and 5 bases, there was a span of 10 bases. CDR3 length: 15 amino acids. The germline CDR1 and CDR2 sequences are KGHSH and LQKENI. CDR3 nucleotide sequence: TGTGCCAGCTCACCAGAGCAGCTTCATAATTCACCCCTCCACTTT. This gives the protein CASSPEQLHNSPLHF.

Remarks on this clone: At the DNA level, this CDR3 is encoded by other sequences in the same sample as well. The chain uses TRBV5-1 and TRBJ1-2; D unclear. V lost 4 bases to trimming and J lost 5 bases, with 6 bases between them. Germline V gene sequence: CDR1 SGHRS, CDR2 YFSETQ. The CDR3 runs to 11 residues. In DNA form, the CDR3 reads TGCGCCAGCAGCCTGGGATATGGCTACACCTTC. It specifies CASSLGYGYTF.

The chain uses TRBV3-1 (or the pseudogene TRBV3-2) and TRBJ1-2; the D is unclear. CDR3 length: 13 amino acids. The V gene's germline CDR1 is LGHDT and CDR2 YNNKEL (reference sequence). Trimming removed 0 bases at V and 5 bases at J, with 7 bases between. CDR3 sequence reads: CASSQDLGYGYTF. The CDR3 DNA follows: TGTGCCAGCAGCCAAGATTTGGGGTATGGCTACACCTTC.

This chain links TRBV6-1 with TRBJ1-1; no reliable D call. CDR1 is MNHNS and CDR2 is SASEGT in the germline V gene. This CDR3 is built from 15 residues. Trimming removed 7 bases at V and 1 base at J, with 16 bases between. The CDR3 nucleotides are TGTGCCAGCACCCCGGACGGTTGGGGGAACACTGAAGCTTTCTTT. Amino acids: CASTPDGWGNTEAFF.

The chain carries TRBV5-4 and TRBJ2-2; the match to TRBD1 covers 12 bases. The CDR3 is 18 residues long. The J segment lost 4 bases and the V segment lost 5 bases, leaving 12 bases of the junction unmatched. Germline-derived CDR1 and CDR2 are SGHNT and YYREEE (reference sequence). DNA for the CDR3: TGTGCCAGCAGGCGTCCCGGGACAGGGGGCCGGGGCACCGGGGAGCTGTTTTTT. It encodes CASRRPGTGGRGTGELFF.

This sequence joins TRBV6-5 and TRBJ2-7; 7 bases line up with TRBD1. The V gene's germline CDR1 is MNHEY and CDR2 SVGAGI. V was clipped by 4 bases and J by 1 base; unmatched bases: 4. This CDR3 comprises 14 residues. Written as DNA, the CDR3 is TGTGCCAGCAGTTTGGACAGGCGGTCCTACGAGCAGTACTTC. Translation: CASSLDRRSYEQYF.

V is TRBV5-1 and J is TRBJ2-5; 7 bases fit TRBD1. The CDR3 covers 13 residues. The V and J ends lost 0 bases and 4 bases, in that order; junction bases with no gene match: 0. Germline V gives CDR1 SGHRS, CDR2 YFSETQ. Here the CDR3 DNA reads TGCGCCAGCAGCTTGGAGGGGGCAGAGACCCAGTACTTC. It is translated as CASSLEGAETQYF.

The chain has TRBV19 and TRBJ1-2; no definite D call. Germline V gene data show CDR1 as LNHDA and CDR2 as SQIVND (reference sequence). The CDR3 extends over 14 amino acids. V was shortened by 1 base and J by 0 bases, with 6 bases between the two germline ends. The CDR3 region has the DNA TGTGCCAGTAGTATAGCCAGAACTAACTATGGCTACACCTTC. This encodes CASSIARTNYGYTF.

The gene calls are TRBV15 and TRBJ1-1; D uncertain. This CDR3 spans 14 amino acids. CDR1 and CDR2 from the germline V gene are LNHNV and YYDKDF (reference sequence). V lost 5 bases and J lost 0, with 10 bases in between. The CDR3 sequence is CATSPGSMNTEAFF. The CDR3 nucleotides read TGTGCCACCAGCCCAGGCTCAATGAACACTGAAGCTTTCTTT.

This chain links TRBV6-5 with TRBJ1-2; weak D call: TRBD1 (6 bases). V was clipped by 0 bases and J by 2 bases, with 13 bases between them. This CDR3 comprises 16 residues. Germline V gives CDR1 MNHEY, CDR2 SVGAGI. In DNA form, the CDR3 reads TGTGCCAGCAGTTACTCGCCAGGGGCCAGAAACTATGGCTACACCTTC. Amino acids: CASSYSPGARNYGYTF.

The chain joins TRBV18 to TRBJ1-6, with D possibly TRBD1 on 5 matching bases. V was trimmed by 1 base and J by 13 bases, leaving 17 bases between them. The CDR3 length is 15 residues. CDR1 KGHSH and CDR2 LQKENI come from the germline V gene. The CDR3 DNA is TGTGCCAGCTCACCACGCTTGGACGGGGCATTCCCCCTCCACTTT. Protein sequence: CASSPRLDGAFPLHF.

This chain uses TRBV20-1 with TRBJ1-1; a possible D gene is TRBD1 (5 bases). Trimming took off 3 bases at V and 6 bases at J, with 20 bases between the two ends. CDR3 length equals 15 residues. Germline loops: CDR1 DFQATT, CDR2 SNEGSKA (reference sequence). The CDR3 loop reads CSASRVLGRGAEAFF. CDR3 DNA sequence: TGCAGTGCTAGTCGTGTATTAGGGAGGGGCGCTGAAGCTTTCTTT.

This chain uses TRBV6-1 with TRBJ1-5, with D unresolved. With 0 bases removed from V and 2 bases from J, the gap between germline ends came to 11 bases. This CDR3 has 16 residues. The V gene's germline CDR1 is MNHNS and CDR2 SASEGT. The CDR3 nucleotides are TGTGCCAGCAGTGAAGCTCGGCCGATCGGCAATCAGCCCCAGCATTTT. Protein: CASSEARPIGNQPQHF.

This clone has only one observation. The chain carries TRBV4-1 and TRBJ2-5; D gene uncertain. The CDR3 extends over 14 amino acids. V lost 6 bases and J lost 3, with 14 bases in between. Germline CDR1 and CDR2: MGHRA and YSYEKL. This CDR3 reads CASSPGPRKETQYF. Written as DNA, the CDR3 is TGCGCCAGCAGTCCCGGGCCAAGAAAAGAGACCCAGTACTTC.

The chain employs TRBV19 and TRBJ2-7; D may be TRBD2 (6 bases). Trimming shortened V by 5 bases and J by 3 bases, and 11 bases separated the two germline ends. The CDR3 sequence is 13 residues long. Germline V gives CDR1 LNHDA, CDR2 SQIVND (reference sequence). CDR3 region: CASSWGDHYEQYF. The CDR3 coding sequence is TGTGCCAGTAGTTGGGGGGACCACTACGAGCAGTACTTC.

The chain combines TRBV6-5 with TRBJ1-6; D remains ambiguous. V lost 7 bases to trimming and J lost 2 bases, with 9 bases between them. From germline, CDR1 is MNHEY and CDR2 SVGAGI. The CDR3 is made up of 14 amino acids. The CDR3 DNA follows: TGTGCCAGCATGGAGATTACCTATAATTCACCCCTCCACTTT. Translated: CASMEITYNSPLHF.

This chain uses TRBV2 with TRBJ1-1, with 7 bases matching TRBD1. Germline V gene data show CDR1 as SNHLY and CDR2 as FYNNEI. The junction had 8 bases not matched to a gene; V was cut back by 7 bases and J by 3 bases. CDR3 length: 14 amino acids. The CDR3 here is CASTWTGTDTEAFF. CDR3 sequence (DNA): TGTGCCAGCACCTGGACAGGAACGGACACTGAAGCTTTCTTT.

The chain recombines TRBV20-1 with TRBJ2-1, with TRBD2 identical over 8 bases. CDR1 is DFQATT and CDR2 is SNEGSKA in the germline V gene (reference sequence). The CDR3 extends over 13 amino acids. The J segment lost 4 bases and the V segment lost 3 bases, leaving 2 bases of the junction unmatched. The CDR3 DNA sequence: TGCAGTGCTAGTGCGGGGGGTTACAATGAGCAGTTCTTC. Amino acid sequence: CSASAGGYNEQFF.

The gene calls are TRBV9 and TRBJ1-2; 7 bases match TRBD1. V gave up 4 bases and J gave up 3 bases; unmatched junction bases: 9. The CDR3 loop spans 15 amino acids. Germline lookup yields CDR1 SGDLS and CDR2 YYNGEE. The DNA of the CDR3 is TGTGCCAGCAGCCCCCAAACAACAGGGGACTATGGCTACACCTTC. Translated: CASSPQTTGDYGYTF. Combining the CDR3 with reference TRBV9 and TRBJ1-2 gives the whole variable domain DSGVTQTPKHLITATGQRVTLRCSPRSGDLSVYWYQQSLDQGLQFLIQYYNGEERAKGNILERFSAQQFPDLHSELNLSSLELGDSALYFCASSPQTTGDYGYTFGSGTRLTVV.

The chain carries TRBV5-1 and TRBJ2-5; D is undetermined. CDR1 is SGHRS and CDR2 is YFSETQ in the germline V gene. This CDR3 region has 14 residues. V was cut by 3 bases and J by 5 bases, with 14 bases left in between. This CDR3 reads CASSSVPPRETQYF. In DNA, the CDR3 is TGCGCCAGCAGCTCGGTTCCACCCCGGGAGACCCAGTACTTC.

In nucleotides, the CDR3 is TGTGCCATCAGTGCACTCCGGGTCACTGAAGCTTTCTTT. It is translated as CAISALRVTEAFF. The chain carries TRBV10-3 and TRBJ1-1; D gene ambiguous. The CDR3 loop spans 13 amino acids. V was pared by 4 bases and J by 4 bases, with 10 bases between. Germline lookup yields CDR1 ENHRY and CDR2 SYGVKD.

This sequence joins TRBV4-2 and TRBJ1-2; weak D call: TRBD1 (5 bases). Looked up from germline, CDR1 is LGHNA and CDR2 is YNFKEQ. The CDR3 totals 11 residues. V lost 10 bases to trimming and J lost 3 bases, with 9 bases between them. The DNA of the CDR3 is TGTGCCACCAGGGTGGACTATGGCTACACCTTC. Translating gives CATRVDYGYTF.

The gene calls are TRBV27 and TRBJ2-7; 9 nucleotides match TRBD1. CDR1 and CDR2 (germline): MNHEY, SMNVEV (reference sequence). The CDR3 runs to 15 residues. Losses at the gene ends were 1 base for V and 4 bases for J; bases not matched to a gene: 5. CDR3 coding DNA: TGTGCCAGCAGTTTATATGGGACAGGGATTTACGAGCAGTACTTC. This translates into CASSLYGTGIYEQYF.

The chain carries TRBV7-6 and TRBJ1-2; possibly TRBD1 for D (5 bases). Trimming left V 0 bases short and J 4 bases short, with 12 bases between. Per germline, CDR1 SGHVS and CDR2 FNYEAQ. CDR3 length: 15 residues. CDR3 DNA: TGTGCCAGCAGCTTAGCAGGGACCAGCCCCTATGGCTACACCTTC. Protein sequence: CASSLAGTSPYGYTF.

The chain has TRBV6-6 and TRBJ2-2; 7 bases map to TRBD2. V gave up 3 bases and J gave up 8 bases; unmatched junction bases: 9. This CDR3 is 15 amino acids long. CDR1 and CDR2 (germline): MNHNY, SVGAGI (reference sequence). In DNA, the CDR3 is TGTGCCAGCAGTTATCGCCGGGGACTACCTGGGGAGCTGTTTTTT. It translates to CASSYRRGLPGELFF.

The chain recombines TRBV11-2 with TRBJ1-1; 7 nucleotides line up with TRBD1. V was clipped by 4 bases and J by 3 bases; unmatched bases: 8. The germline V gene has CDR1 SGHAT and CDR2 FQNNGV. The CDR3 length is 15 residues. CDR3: CASSSRQGWYTEAFF. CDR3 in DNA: TGTGCCAGCAGCTCACGACAGGGATGGTACACTGAAGCTTTCTTT.

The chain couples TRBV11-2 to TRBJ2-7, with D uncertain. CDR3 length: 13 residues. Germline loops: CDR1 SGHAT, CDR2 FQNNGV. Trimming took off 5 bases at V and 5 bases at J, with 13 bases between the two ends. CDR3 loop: CASSRKEAHEQYF. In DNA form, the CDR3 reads TGTGCCAGCAGCCGGAAAGAGGCCCACGAGCAGTACTTC.